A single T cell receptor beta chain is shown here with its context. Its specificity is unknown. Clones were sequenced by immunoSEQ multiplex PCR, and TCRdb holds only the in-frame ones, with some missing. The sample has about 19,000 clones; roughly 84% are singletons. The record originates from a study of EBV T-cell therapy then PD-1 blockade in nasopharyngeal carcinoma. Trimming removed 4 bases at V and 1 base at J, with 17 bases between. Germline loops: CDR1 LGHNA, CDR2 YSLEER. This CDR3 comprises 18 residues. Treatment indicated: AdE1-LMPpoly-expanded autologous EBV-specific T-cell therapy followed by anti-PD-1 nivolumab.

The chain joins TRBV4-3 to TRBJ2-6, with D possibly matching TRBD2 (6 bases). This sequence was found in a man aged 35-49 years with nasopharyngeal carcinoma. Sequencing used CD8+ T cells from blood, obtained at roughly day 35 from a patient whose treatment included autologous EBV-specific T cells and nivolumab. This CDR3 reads CASSPDYEGRSGANVLTF. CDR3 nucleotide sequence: TGCGCCAGCAGCCCGGACTATGAGGGCAGGTCTGGGGCCAACGTCCTGACTTTC.